One T cell receptor (beta chain) is described in this entry. Patients of the Seattle cohort, enrolled during active infection, were followed longitudinally. Clones were sequenced by immunoSEQ multiplex PCR, and TCRdb holds only the in-frame ones, with some missing. The sample comprises about 280,000 clones, 88% of which are singletons, and about 11% rests with the top ten. The V end was cut by 7 bases, the J end by 0 bases, with 10 bases between. This CDR3 has 14 amino acids. Germline CDR1 MNHEY, CDR2 SVGAGI. This sample stems from a study of blood T cell repertoires in COVID-19. Study-wide background: COVID-19 samples, acute and convalescent, were from the United States, Italy and Spain. PBMCs, B-cell-depleted T cells, or T cells were the source of the cDNA or gDNA that made up the material.

The chain links TRBV6-5 to TRBJ1-5; D gene uncertain. Sequenced input: peripheral blood. The receptor was derived from a woman aged 25 to 45 with COVID-19, enrolled during active disease. The CDR3 loop is CASKEGYSNQPQHF. The CDR3 coding sequence is TGTGCCAGCAAAGAGGGCTATAGCAATCAGCCCCAGCATTTT.